This is a list of T cell receptor beta chains from one sample in a study of T cell responses to AZD1222 COVID-19 vaccine. Sequencing used immunoSEQ multiplex PCR; TCRdb keeps in-frame clones, though not all of them. The sample has about 200,000 clones, approximately 92% seen once. The sample was peripheral blood, taken 28 days after the second dose of the MenACWY control vaccine. Receptors originate from an adult who received the MenACWY meningococcal vaccine as a control. CDR3s include the opening cysteine and the closing phenylalanine or tryptophan. Fields, in order: V gene, clone size, J gene, D gene, CDR3 DNA, CDR3 protein. A D gene is named only where the DNA matches it firmly. Size values are once, few and many counts, or a class for expanded clones, and some rows have none.

TRBV10-2	-	TRBJ2-4	TRBD2	TGCGCCAGCAGTGAGCAGCGGGAGGGTATTCAGTACTTC	CASSEQREGIQYF
TRBV19	-	TRBJ2-5	TRBD1	TGTGCCAGTAGTACGACAGGGGTTGGAGAGACCCAGTACTTC	CASSTTGVGETQYF
TRBV5-1	-	TRBJ2-1	-	TGCGCCAGCAGCCGGGAGCTGAGCTCCTACAATGAGCAGTTCTTC	CASSRELSSYNEQFF
TRBV7-9	-	TRBJ1-2	-	TGTGCCAGCAGCTTAGTCTCTGGGGGCTACACCTTC	CASSLVSGGYTF
TRBV10-3	-	TRBJ1-3	TRBD1	TGTGCCATCAGCCTCGGGACAGCCTCTGGAAACACCATATATTTT	CAISLGTASGNTIYF
TRBV7-8	-	TRBJ1-1	-	TGTGCCAGCAGCTTCACCCCGGGGTGGGGAGGCGCTGAAGCTTTCTTT	CASSFTPGWGGAEAFF
TRBV2	-	TRBJ2-2	-	TGTGCCAGCAGCGAGGGACGATTCACCGGGGAGCTGTTTTTT	CASSEGRFTGELFF
TRBV3-1/TRBV3-2	-	TRBJ1-4	-	TGTGCCAGCAGCCTAGGAACGGGATCAACTAATGAAAAACTGTTTTTT	CASSLGTGSTNEKLFF
TRBV6-1	-	TRBJ1-5	TRBD1	TGTGCCAGCAGTGAAGGGCACGGGACAGCCAACAATCAGCCCCAGCATTTT	CASSEGHGTANNQPQHF
TRBV15	once	TRBJ1-4	-	TGTGCCACCAGTGCTTCAGGGGCGCCTAATGAAAAACTGTTTTTT	CATSASGAPNEKLFF
TRBV3-1/TRBV3-2	once	TRBJ2-2	TRBD2	TGTGCCAGCAGCCAGGGACTAGCGGGCGACACCGGGGAGCTGTTTTTT	CASSQGLAGDTGELFF
TRBV28	-	TRBJ2-4	TRBD2	TGTGCCAGCAGTGGGCTAGCGGTAAACATTCAGTACTTC	CASSGLAVNIQYF
TRBV24-1	-	TRBJ2-7	TRBD2	TGTGCCACCAGCCCGGGACTAGCGGGAATCTACGAGCAGTACTTC	CATSPGLAGIYEQYF
TRBV6-5	-	TRBJ1-5	-	TGTGCCAGCAGGGTCGCGGGGTCGAATCAGCCCCAGCATTTT	CASRVAGSNQPQHF
TRBV9	-	TRBJ2-7	TRBD2	TGTGCCAGCAGTCCCGGGAGGGCTTCCTACGAGCAGTACTTC	CASSPGRASYEQYF
TRBV7-9	-	TRBJ1-2	-	TGTGCCAGCAGCCAAGGAGGACAGCCTAACTATGGCTACACCTTC	CASSQGGQPNYGYTF
TRBV19	-	TRBJ1-4	-	TGTGCCAGTAGTTTTTTTGGGCGGGAAAAACTGTTTTTT	CASSFFGREKLFF
TRBV30	-	TRBJ1-3	-	TGTGCCTGGAGCCCTTTCGGGTTGAAGGGCTCTGGAAACACCATATATTTT	CAWSPFGLKGSGNTIYF
TRBV7-7	-	TRBJ2-1	-	TGTGCTAGCAGCCCGGACTTAAGCTCCTACAATGAGCAGTTCTTC	CASSPDLSSYNEQFF
TRBV7-3	-	TRBJ1-3	-	TGTGCCAGCAGCCCACAAGGGGGAAACACCATATATTTT	CASSPQGGNTIYF
TRBV11-3	-	TRBJ1-5	-	TGTGCCAGCAGGGTACCGGGAGGGGCGTCGCAGCCCCAGCATTTT	CASRVPGGASQPQHF
TRBV7-9	-	TRBJ1-5	-	TGTGCCAGCAGCCCTGGGACGGGGACTAATCAGCCCCAGCATTTT	CASSPGTGTNQPQHF
TRBV4-2	-	TRBJ1-5	-	TGTGCCAGCAGCCAAGGAGGAGGAGGGGGTAATCAGCCCCAGCATTTT	CASSQGGGGGNQPQHF
TRBV9	-	TRBJ2-2	TRBD2	TGTGCCAGCAGCGTAGTAGCGGGGAGCCACTCTGGGGAGCTGTTTTTT	CASSVVAGSHSGELFF
TRBV11-3	once	TRBJ2-5	-	TGTGCCAGCAGCTCAGGACAGCGAAAGACCCAGTACTTC	CASSSGQRKTQYF
TRBV24-1	-	TRBJ1-1	-	TGTGCCACCAGTGATAGGGCCAACAACAAAGCTTTCTTT	CATSDRANNKAFF
TRBV5-1	-	TRBJ2-3	TRBD1	TGCGCCAGCAGCTTGGAAGAGCAGGGGGCGTTAGGTTTAGATACGCAGTATTTT	CASSLEEQGALGLDTQYF
TRBV19	-	TRBJ2-1	TRBD2	TGTGCCAGTAGGGCCCCGGGAGGGAGCTCCTACAATGAGCAGTTCTTC	CASRAPGGSSYNEQFF
TRBV3-1/TRBV3-2	-	TRBJ1-5	-	TGTGCCAGCAGCCAAGGGTTCAATCAGCCCCAGCATTTT	CASSQGFNQPQHF
TRBV10-3	-	TRBJ2-7	-	TGTGCCATCAGTGAGTCGACTCTAGCAGACTACGAGCAGTACTTC	CAISESTLADYEQYF
TRBV3-1/TRBV3-2	-	TRBJ2-7	TRBD2	TGTGCCAGCAGCCAAGAGCTAGCGGGAGCCTACGAGCAGTACTTC	CASSQELAGAYEQYF